The 4 T cell receptor beta chains given below trace back to one sample, sequenced in a study of blood T cell repertoires in COVID-19. Profiling relied on immunoSEQ multiplex PCR, and the TCRdb table lists in-frame clones only, not all of them. The sample carries about 150,000 clones, 80% to 90% recorded once. Specimen: peripheral blood. The receptors stem from a woman in her sixties with COVID-19, enrolled during active disease.

This clone has only one observation. The V gene is TRBV7-8, the J gene TRBJ1-2, with TRBD1 as a possible D gene (5 bases). V dropped 1 base and J dropped 14 bases, with 11 bases sitting between them. CDR3 length: 11 amino acids. The germline gives CDR1 SGHVS, CDR2 FQNEAQ. DNA of the CDR3: TGTGCCAGCAGCTTAGGTCAGGGACTAACCTTC. Residues: CASSLGQGLTF.

V usage is TRBV7-2 and J usage is TRBJ1-1; 8 bases fit TRBD1. J lost 5 bases, V lost 5 bases, and 10 bases had no gene match. The CDR3 has 15 amino acids. The germline V gene has CDR1 SGHTA and CDR2 FQGNSA. CDR3 in amino acids: CASSIPTGVRTEAFF. In DNA form, the CDR3 reads TGTGCCAGCAGCATCCCGACAGGGGTTAGGACTGAAGCTTTCTTT.

The chain couples TRBV12-3 or TRBV12-4 to TRBJ1-1; D possibly corresponds to TRBD1 (5 bases). V was clipped by 5 bases and J by 10 bases, with 11 bases between them. This CDR3 spans 11 amino acids. CDR3 DNA: TGTGCCAGCAGTCTCAGGGAGGGAGCTTTCTTT. This gives the protein CASSLREGAFF.

This sequence joins TRBV27 and TRBJ2-5; the D gene is possibly TRBD2 (7 bases). Trimming cost V 5 bases and J 1 base, with 14 bases left between them. CDR3 size: 15 residues. The germline V gene encodes CDR1 MNHEY and CDR2 SMNVEV (reference sequence). CDR3 residues: CASSPAGASQETQYF. CDR3 nucleotide sequence: TGTGCCAGCAGTCCCGCGGGGGCTAGCCAAGAGACCCAGTACTTC.